This TCR beta chain was sequenced in a study of regulatory T cells in long-lasting Graves disease. Time point reported: newly diagnosed GD, antithyroid drugs for less than 3 months. After RNA was extracted from PBMCs, the TCR library was made from it. There are many counts of this clonotype. Library construction for TCR beta used iRepertoire HTBI primers and Arm-PCR of CDR3 regions. A single record per CDR3 protein comes from TCRdb applying MiXCR to the multiplex PCR reads. The sample records a few hundred thousand distinct CDR3 sequences, roughly 15% being singletons. Germline V CDR1 and CDR2: SGDLS, YYNGEE. The CDR3 loop spans 16 amino acids. With 2 bases removed from V and 4 bases from J, the gap between germline ends came to 18 bases. The same sample was also studied in work on T cells in Graves' hyperthyroidism and ophthalmopathy.

This chain uses TRBV9 with TRBJ2-5; the D call may be TRBD1 or TRBD2 (5 bases each). The source material was peripheral blood mononuclear cells (PBMCs), sampled at new diagnosis, from a patient treated with antithyroid drugs. The receptor was isolated from a woman aged 18-30 years with Graves disease. CDR3 coding DNA: TGTGCCAGCAGCGTCGAACTGAAGGGGACGGGAGAGACCCAGTACTTC. This sequence encodes CASSVELKGTGETQYF.